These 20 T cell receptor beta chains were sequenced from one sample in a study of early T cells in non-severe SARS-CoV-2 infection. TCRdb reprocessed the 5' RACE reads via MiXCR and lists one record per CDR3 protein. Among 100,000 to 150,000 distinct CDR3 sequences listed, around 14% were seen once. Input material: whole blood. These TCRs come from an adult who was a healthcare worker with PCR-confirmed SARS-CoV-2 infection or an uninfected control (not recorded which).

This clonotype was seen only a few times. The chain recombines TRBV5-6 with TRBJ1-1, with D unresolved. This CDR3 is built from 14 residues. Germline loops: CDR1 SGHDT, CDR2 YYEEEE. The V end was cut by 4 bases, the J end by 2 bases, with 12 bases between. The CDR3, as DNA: TGTGCCAGCAGCCGGACCCAGGCAAACACTGAAGCTTTCTTT. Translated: CASSRTQANTEAFF.

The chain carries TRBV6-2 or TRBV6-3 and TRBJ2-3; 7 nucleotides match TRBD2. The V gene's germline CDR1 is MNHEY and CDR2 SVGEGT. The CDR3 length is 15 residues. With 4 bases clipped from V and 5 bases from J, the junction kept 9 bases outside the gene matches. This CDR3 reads CASSLMTWEGDTQYF. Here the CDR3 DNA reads TGTGCCAGCAGTTTGATGACTTGGGAGGGAGATACGCAGTATTTT.

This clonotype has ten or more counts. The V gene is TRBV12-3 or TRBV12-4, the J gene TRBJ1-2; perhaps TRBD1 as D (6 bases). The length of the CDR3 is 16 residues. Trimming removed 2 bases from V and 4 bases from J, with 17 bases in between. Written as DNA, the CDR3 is TGTGCCAGCAGTTTATCTGTCGGGGGGCGATCCTATGGCTACACCTTC. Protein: CASSLSVGGRSYGYTF.

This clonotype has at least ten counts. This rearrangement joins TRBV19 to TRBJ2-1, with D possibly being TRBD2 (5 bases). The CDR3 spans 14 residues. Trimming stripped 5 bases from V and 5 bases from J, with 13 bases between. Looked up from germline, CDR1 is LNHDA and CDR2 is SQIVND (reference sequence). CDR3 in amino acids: CASSVERSNNEQFF. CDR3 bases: TGTGCCAGTAGTGTCGAGCGGAGTAACAATGAGCAGTTCTTC.

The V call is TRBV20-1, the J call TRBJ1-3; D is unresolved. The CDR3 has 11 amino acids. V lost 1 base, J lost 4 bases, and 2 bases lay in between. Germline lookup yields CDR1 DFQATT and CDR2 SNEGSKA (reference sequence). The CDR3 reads CSARGGNTIYF. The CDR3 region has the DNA TGCAGTGCTAGAGGAGGAAACACCATATATTTT.

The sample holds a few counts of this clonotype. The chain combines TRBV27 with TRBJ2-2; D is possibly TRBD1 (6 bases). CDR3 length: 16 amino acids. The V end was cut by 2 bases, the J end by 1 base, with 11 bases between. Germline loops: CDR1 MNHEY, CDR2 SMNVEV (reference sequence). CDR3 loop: CASSLIAGENTGELFF. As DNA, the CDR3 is TGTGCCAGCAGTTTAATCGCAGGGGAGAACACCGGGGAGCTGTTTTTT.

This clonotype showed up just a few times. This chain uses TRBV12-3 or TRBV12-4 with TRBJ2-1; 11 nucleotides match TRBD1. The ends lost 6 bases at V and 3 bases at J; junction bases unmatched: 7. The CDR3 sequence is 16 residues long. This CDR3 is CASRPPGTGGYNEQFF. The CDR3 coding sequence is TGTGCCAGCAGGCCTCCCGGGACAGGGGGCTACAATGAGCAGTTCTTC.

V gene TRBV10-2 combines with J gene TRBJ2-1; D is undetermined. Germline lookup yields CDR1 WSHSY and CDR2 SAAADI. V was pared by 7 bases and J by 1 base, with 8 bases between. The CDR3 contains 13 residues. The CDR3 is CASKKGSYNEQFF. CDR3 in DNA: TGCGCCAGCAAAAAAGGATCCTACAATGAGCAGTTCTTC.

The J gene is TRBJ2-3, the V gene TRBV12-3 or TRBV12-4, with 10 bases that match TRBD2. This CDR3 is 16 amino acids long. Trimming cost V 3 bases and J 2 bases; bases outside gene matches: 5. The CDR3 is CASSFQLAGLTDTQYF. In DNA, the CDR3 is TGTGCCAGCAGTTTTCAACTAGCGGGGCTCACAGATACGCAGTATTTT.

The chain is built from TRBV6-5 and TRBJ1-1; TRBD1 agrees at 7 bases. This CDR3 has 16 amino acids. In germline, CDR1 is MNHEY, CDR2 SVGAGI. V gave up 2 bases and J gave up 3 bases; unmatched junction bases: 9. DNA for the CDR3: TGTGCCAGCAGTTACCGATCCCTGACAGGGTACACTGAAGCTTTCTTT. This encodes CASSYRSLTGYTEAFF.

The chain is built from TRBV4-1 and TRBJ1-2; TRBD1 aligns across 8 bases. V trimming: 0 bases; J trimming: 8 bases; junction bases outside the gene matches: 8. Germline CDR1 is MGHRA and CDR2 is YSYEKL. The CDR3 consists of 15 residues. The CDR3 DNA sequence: TGCGCCAGCAGCCAAGATAACGGACAGGGTAGGGGCTACACCTTC. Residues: CASSQDNGQGRGYTF.

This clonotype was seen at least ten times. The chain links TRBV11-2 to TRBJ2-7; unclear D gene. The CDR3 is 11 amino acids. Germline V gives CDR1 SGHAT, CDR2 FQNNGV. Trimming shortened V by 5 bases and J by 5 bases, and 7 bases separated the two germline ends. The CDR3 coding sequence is TGTGCCAGCAGCCCCCGCCACGAGCAGTACTTC. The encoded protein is CASSPRHEQYF.

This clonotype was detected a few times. CDR3 nucleotide sequence: TGTGCCAGCAGCCGCGATGGCAATGAGCAGTTCTTC. It encodes CASSRDGNEQFF. The rearrangement joins TRBV3-1 to TRBJ2-1, with D hard to call. Germline V gives CDR1 LGHDT, CDR2 YNNKEL (reference sequence). Trimming took off 4 bases at V and 6 bases at J, with 7 bases between the two ends. The CDR3 loop spans 12 amino acids.

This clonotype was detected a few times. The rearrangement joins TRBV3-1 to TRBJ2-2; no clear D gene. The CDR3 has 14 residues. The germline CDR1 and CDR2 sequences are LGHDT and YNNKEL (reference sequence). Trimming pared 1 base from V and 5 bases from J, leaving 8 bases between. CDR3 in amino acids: CASSQGAGTGELFF. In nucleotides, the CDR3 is TGTGCCAGCAGCCAAGGGGCAGGTACCGGGGAGCTGTTTTTT.

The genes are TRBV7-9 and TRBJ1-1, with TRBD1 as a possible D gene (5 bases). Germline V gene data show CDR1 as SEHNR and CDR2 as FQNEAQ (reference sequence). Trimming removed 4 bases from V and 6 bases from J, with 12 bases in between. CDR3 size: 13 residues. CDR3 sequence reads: CASSSLGGSEAFF. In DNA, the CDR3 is TGTGCCAGCAGCTCACTGGGGGGGTCTGAAGCTTTCTTT.

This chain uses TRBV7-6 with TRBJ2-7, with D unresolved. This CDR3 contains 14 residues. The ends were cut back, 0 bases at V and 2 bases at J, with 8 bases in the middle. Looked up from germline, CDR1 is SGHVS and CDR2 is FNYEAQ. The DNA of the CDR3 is TGTGCCAGCAGCTTAGCCCAGGCCCCCTACGAGCAGTACTTC. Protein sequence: CASSLAQAPYEQYF.

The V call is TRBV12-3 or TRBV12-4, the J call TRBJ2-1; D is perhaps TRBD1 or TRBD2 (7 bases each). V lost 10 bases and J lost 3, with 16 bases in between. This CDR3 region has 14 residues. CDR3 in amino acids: CATGGGAGYNEQFF. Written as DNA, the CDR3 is TGTGCCACAGGGGGAGGGGCGGGCTACAATGAGCAGTTCTTC.

Written as DNA, the CDR3 is TGTGCCAGCTCACCAGGGGGACTGAACTATGGCTACACCTTC. This sequence encodes CASSPGGLNYGYTF. V gene TRBV18 combines with J gene TRBJ1-2, with D tentatively TRBD1 (5 bases). Trimming pared 2 bases from V and 2 bases from J, leaving 9 bases between. The germline V gene encodes CDR1 KGHSH and CDR2 LQKENI. The CDR3 contains 14 residues.

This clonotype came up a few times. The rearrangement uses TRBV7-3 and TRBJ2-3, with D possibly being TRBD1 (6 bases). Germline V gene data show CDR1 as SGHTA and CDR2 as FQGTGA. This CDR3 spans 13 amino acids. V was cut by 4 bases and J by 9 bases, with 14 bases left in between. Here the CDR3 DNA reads TGTGCCAGCAGCTCAGTAGATAGGGGGACGCAGTATTTT. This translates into CASSSVDRGTQYF.

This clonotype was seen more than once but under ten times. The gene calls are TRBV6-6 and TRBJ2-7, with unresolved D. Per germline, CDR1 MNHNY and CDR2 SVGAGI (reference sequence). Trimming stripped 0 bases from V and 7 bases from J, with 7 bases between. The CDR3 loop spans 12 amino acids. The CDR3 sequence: CASSYSTREQYF. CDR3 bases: TGTGCCAGCAGTTACTCTACGCGTGAGCAGTACTTC.